These T cell receptor beta chains were read from a single sample in a study of CD8 T cells in Susac syndrome. A single record per CDR3 protein comes from TCRdb applying MiXCR to the immunoSEQ multiplex PCR reads. Altogether about 150,000 distinct CDR3 sequences are present, around 95% being singletons, with the ten largest covering 0.15%. Sequencing was performed on CD8+ T cells from PBMCs. The receptors here all came from a human donor with multiple sclerosis. Both conserved end residues are part of each CDR3. A D gene is named only where the DNA matches it firmly. Rows give clone size only sometimes, using once, few, many, or a class for an expanded clone.

j_call | v_call | clone_size | cdr3_length | d_call | cdr3_nt | cdr3_aa
TRBJ2-1 | TRBV4-1 | . | 15 | . | TGCGCCAGCAGCCAAATGCGTGATACCTACAATGAGCAGTTCTTC | CASSQMRDTYNEQFF
TRBJ2-5 | TRBV29-1 | . | 15 | . | TGCAGCGTTGTGGGGTTGCTAGCAAGTCAAGAGACCCAGTACTTC | CSVVGLLASQETQYF
TRBJ1-2 | TRBV20-1 | . | 15 | . | TGCAGTGCCCAGATCCTGACCCAGGATAACTATGGCTACACCTTC | CSAQILTQDNYGYTF
TRBJ2-7 | TRBV7-9 | . | 15 | . | TGTGCCAGCAGCTTAGATGGGGACAAGACCTACGAGCAGTACTTC | CASSLDGDKTYEQYF
TRBJ2-1 | TRBV4-1 | . | 15 | TRBD2 | TGCGCCAGCAGTCAGACTAGCGGGGACGGGGATGAGCAGTTCTTC | CASSQTSGDGDEQFF
TRBJ1-2 | TRBV4-1 | . | 15 | TRBD1 | TGCGCCAGCAGCCAAGAGGGGACAGGAGGTTCCGGCTACACCTTC | CASSQEGTGGSGYTF
TRBJ1-5 | TRBV4-1 | . | 16 | TRBD1 | TGCGCCAGCAGCCACAGACAGGGGGCGGGCAATCAGCCCCAGCATTTT | CASSHRQGAGNQPQHF
TRBJ2-7 | TRBV12-3/TRBV12-4 | . | 14 | TRBD1 | TGTGCCAGCACGACCGGGACAGGGGGCAACGAGCAGTACTTC | CASTTGTGGNEQYF
TRBJ2-2 | TRBV30 | once | 15 | TRBD1 | TGTGCCTGGAGTGCCGGGACAGCGAACACCGGGGAGCTGTTTTTT | CAWSAGTANTGELFF
TRBJ2-2 | TRBV27 | . | 14 | . | TGTGCCAGCAGTTTAGAAGGGCGGGGCGGGGAGCTGTTTTTT | CASSLEGRGGELFF
TRBJ2-6 | TRBV2 | . | 15 | . | TGTGCCAGCAGTGGGCGATACTCTGGGGCCAACGTCCTGACTTTC | CASSGRYSGANVLTF
TRBJ1-6 | TRBV3-1 | . | 19 | . | TGTGCCAGCAGCCAAGAAGCGGTGGGGTGGAGCTCCTATAATTCACCCCTCCACTTT | CASSQEAVGWSSYNSPLHF
TRBJ1-1 | TRBV4-1 | . | 14 | TRBD1 | TGCGCCAGCAGCCAAAGGACAGGGCTGGCTGAAGCTTTCTTT | CASSQRTGLAEAFF
TRBJ1-1 | TRBV12-3/TRBV12-4 | . | 13 | TRBD1 | TGTGCCAGCAGTCACAGGGGGGGCACTGAAGCTTTCTTT | CASSHRGGTEAFF
TRBJ2-6 | TRBV30 | . | 14 | . | TGTGCCTGGGGGGGTGGCTCTGGGGCCAACGTCCTGACTTTC | CAWGGGSGANVLTF
TRBJ2-7 | TRBV20-1 | once | 16 | . | TGCAGTGCTGGGTACCACCGGGACGGGGTCTCCTACGAGCAGTACTTC | CSAGYHRDGVSYEQYF
TRBJ2-5 | TRBV5-1 | . | 14 | . | TGCGCCAGCAGCTTGGAGGGATTGGGGGAGACCCAGTACTTC | CASSLEGLGETQYF
TRBJ2-1 | TRBV20-1 | . | 13 | TRBD1 | TGCAGTGTTTCAGGGGGCAGTGATAATGAGCAGTTCTTC | CSVSGGSDNEQFF
TRBJ2-3 | TRBV3-1 | . | 16 | . | TGTGCCAGCAGCCAAGTGTCAGGAAAGGGTACAGATACGCAGTATTTT | CASSQVSGKGTDTQYF
TRBJ1-1 | TRBV29-1 | once | 13 | . | TGCAGCTCTCGAATAGGACAGAACACTGAAGCTTTCTTT | CSSRIGQNTEAFF
TRBJ1-1 | TRBV25-1 | . | 15 | . | TGTGCCAGCAGTGAATATCGGGGTTCCTCCACTGAAGCTTTCTTT | CASSEYRGSSTEAFF
TRBJ1-1 | TRBV9 | . | 15 | TRBD1 | TGTGCCAGCAGCGCCAGGGGACAGGGCAACACTGAAGCTTTCTTT | CASSARGQGNTEAFF
TRBJ1-5 | TRBV3-1 | . | 15 | . | TGTGCCAGCAGCCAAGGGCGCCGAATGCATCAGCCCCAGCATTTT | CASSQGRRMHQPQHF
TRBJ2-1 | TRBV12-3/TRBV12-4 | . | 14 | TRBD1 | TGTGCCAGCAGTTTATCAGGGGGTCCCAATGAGCAGTTCTTC | CASSLSGGPNEQFF
TRBJ1-5 | TRBV11-1 | . | 20 | . | TGTGCCAGCAGCTTAGGGTATTCTATGGATGAATGGGTCGGCAATCAGCCCCAGCATTTT | CASSLGYSMDEWVGNQPQHF
TRBJ1-1 | TRBV29-1 | . | 13 | . | TGCAGCGTTAAACAGAGAATGAACACTGAAGCTTTCTTT | CSVKQRMNTEAFF
TRBJ2-2 | TRBV15 | . | 16 | . | TGTGCCACCAGCAGATCCGGTGGGCCGAACACCGGGGAGCTGTTTTTT | CATSRSGGPNTGELFF
TRBJ2-2 | TRBV12-3/TRBV12-4 | . | 17 | . | TGTGCCAGCAGTTTAGCACAGGGTAGTGGTAGTGACGGGGAGCTGTTTTTT | CASSLAQGSGSDGELFF
TRBJ2-7 | TRBV29-1 | . | 15 | TRBD1 | TGCAGCGTTGAAGTCCCGGACAGGGGTACGTACGAGCAGTACTTC | CSVEVPDRGTYEQYF
TRBJ1-2 | TRBV7-9 | once | 14 | . | TGTGCCAGCAGCTCCGGGAGCAGTGACTATGGCTACACCTTC | CASSSGSSDYGYTF
TRBJ1-1 | TRBV6-5 | . | 14 | . | TGTGCCAGCGCCGCAGACAACCCCGACACTGAAGCTTTCTTT | CASAADNPDTEAFF
TRBJ1-1 | TRBV20-1 | . | 14 | . | TGCAGTGCTAGTAAGCCGGACAGGAACACTGAAGCTTTCTTT | CSASKPDRNTEAFF
TRBJ2-2 | TRBV2 | . | 15 | . | TGTGCCAGCAGTGTCGCGGGGCTCAACACCGGGGAGCTGTTTTTT | CASSVAGLNTGELFF
TRBJ2-5 | TRBV12-3/TRBV12-4 | . | 14 | TRBD1 | TGTGCCAGCAGCCCCGGACAGGGGGAAGAGACCCAGTACTTC | CASSPGQGEETQYF
TRBJ2-5 | TRBV18 | . | 15 | . | TGTGCCAGCTCACCAAGCCTGGGAAAAAAAGAGACCCAGTACTTC | CASSPSLGKKETQYF
TRBJ1-1 | TRBV5-1 | . | 13 | . | TGCGCCAGCAGCTTCGGGTCTCGCCTCGAAGCTTTCTTT | CASSFGSRLEAFF
TRBJ2-5 | TRBV9 | . | 11 | . | TGTGCCAGCAGCGACAAAGAGACCCAGTACTTC | CASSDKETQYF
TRBJ1-5 | TRBV20-1 | . | 12 | . | TGCAGTGCTAGAGATATGAATCAGCCCCAGCATTTT | CSARDMNQPQHF
TRBJ1-1 | TRBV27 | . | 11 | . | TGTGCCAGCAGTTCTTATTCTGAAGCTTTCTTT | CASSSYSEAFF
TRBJ1-2 | TRBV7-9 | . | 9 | . | TGTGCCAGCACCCCAAATGGCCACTTC | CASTPNGHF
TRBJ2-1 | TRBV27 | . | 12 | . | TGTGCCAGCAGTTTGCGACCCAATGAGCAGTTCTTC | CASSLRPNEQFF
TRBJ2-7 | TRBV5-1 | . | 15 | TRBD1 | TGCGCCAGCAGCTTGAGACAGGGCTACTCCTACGAGCAGTACTTC | CASSLRQGYSYEQYF
TRBJ2-3 | TRBV25-1 | few | 12 | . | TGTGCCAGCAGTGAACGGTCAGATACGCAGTATTTT | CASSERSDTQYF
TRBJ2-5 | TRBV7-8 | . | 14 | . | TGTGCCAGCAGCTCGGACGGTAATCAAGAGACCCAGTACTTC | CASSSDGNQETQYF
TRBJ1-2 | TRBV9 | . | 15 | . | TGTGCCAGCAGCGTAGATCCAGGGAGTAACTATGGCTACACCTTC | CASSVDPGSNYGYTF
TRBJ2-1 | TRBV3-1 | once | 14 | . | TGTGCCAGCAGCCCCTACGGGGAGTACAATGAGCAGTTCTTC | CASSPYGEYNEQFF